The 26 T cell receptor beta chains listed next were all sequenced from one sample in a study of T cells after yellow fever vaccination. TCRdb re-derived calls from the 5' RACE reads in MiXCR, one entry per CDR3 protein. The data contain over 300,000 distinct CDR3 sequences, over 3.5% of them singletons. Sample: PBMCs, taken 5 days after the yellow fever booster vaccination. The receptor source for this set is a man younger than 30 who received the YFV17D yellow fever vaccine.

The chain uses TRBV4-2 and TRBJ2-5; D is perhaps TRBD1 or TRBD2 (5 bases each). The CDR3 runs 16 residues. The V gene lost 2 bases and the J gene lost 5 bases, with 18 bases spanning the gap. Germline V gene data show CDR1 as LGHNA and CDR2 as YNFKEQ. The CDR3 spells CASSQIYKGTGETQYF. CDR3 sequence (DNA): TGTGCCAGCAGCCAAATCTATAAGGGGACCGGGGAGACCCAGTACTTC.

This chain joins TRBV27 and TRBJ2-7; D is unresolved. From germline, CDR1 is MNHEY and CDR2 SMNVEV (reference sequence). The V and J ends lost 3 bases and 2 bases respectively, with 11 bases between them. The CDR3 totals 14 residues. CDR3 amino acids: CASSFSGPTYEQYF. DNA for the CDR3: TGTGCCAGCAGTTTTTCAGGACCTACCTACGAGCAGTACTTC.

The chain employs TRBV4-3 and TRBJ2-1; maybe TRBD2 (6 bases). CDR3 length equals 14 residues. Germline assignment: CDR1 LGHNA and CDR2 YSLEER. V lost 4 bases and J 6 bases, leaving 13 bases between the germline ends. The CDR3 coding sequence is TGCGCCAGCAGCCCTCGTCGGGGGAGCAATGAGCAGTTCTTC. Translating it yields CASSPRRGSNEQFF.

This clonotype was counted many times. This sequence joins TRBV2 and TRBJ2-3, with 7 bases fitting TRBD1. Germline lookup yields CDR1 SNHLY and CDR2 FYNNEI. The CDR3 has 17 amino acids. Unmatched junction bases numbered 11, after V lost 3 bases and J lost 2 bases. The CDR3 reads CASSESLTGLHTDTQYF. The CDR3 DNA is TGTGCCAGCAGTGAGAGTTTGACAGGGTTGCACACAGATACGCAGTATTTT. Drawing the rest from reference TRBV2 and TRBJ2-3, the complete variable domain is EPEVTQTPSHQVTQMGQEVILRCVPISNHLYFYWYRQILGQKVEFLVSFYNNEISEKSEIFDDQFSVERPDGSNFTLKIRSTKLEDSAMYFCASSESLTGLHTDTQYFGPGTRLTVL.

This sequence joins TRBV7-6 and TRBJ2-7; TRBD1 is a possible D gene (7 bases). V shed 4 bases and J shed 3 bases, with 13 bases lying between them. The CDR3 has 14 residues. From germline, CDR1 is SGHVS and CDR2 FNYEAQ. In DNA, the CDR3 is TGTGCCAGCAGCTCCAGACAGGGACTCTACGAGCAGTACTTC. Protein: CASSSRQGLYEQYF.

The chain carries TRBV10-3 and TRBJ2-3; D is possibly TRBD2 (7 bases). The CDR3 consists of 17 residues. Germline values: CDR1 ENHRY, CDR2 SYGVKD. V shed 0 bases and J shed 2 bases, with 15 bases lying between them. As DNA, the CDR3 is TGTGCCATCAGTGAGTCGAAGGGTGGGGGGGCCACAGATACGCAGTATTTT. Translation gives CAISESKGGGATDTQYF.

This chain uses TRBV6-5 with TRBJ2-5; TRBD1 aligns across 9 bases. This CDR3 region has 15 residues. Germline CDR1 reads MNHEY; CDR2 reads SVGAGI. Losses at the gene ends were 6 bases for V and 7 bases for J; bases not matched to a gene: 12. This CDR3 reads CASREDGGQGRTQYF. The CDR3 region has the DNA TGTGCCAGCAGGGAAGACGGGGGACAGGGACGGACCCAGTACTTC.

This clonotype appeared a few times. CDR3 amino acids: CASSFSPMETQYF. The CDR3 nucleotides are TGTGCCAGCAGCTTTTCCCCCATGGAGACCCAGTACTTC. The V call is TRBV7-3, the J call TRBJ2-5; the D is unclear. The CDR3 has 13 amino acids. Germline V lookup: CDR1 SGHTA, CDR2 FQGTGA. Trimming took off 3 bases at V and 5 bases at J, with 10 bases between the two ends.

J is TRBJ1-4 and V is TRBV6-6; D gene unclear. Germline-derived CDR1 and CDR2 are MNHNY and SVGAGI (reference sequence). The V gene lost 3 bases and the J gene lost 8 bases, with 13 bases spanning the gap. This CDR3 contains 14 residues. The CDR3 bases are TGTGCCAGCAGTTATTTGGTTGAGGCAGAAAAACTGTTTTTT. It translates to CASSYLVEAEKLFF.

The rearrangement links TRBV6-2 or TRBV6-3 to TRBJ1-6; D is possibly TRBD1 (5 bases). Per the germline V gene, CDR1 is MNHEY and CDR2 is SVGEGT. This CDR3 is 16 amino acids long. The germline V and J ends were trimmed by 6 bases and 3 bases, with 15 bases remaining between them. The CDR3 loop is CASSWDPMSYNSPLHF. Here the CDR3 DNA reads TGTGCCAGCAGCTGGGACCCGATGAGCTATAATTCACCCCTCCACTTT.

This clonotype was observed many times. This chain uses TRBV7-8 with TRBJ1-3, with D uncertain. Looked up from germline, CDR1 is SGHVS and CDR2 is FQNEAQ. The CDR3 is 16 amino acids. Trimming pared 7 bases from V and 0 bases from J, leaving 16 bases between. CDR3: CASTPSLGFSGNTIYF. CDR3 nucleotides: TGTGCCAGCACCCCATCTCTGGGTTTCTCTGGAAACACCATATATTTT.

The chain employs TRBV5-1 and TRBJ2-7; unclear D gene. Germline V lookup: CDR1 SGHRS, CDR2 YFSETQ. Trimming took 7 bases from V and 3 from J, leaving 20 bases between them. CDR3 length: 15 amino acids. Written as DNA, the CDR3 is TGCGCCAGCGCGCCCCCGGTTGTTTTTGGCTACGAGCAGTACGTC. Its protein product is CASAPPVVFGYEQYV.

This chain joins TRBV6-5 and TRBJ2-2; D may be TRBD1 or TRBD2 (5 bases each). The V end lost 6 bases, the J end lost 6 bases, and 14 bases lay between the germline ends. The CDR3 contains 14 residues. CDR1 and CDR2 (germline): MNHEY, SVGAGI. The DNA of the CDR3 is TGTGCCAGCAGGAACCGCTGGGGGTCCGGGGAGCTGTTTTTT. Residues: CASRNRWGSGELFF.

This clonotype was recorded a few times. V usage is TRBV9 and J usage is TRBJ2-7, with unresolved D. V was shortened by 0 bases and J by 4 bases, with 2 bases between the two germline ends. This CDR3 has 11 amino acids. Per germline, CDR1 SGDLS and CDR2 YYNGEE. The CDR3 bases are TGTGCCAGCAGCGTAGATTACGAGCAGTACTTC. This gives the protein CASSVDYEQYF.

The CDR3 reads CASSQVSGSGANVLTF. CDR3 coding DNA: TGTGCCAGCAGCCAAGTTTCGGGCTCTGGGGCCAACGTCCTGACTTTC. This chain connects TRBV3-1 to TRBJ2-6; no firm D call. This CDR3 is 16 amino acids long. The germline CDR1 and CDR2 sequences are LGHDT and YNNKEL (reference sequence). Trimming took 1 base from V and 0 from J, leaving 7 bases between them.

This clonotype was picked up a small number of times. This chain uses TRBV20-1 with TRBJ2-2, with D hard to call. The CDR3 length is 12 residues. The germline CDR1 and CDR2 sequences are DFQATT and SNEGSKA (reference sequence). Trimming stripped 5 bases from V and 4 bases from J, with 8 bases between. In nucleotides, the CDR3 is TGCAGTGCTCCGGACCTCACCGGGGAGCTGTTTTTT. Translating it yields CSAPDLTGELFF.

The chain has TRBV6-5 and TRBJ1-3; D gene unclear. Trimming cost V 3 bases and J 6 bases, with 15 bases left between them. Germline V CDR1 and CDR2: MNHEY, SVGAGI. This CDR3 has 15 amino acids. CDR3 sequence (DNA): TGTGCCAGCAGTTATTCGAGAACTCTGGAAAACACCATATATTTT. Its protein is CASSYSRTLENTIYF.

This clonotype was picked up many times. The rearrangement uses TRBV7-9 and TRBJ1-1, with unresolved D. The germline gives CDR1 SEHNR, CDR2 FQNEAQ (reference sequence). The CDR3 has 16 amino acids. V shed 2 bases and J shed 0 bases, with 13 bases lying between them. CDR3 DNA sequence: TGTGCCAGCAGCTTACCTGGGCTGGGCATGAACACTGAAGCTTTCTTT. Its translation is CASSLPGLGMNTEAFF.

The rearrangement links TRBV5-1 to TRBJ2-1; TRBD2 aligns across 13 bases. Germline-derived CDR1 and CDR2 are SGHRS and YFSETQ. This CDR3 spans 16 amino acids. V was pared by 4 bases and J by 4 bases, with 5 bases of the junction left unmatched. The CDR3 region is CASSPLTSGGYNEQFF. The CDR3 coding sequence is TGCGCCAGCAGCCCATTGACTAGCGGGGGGTACAATGAGCAGTTCTTC.

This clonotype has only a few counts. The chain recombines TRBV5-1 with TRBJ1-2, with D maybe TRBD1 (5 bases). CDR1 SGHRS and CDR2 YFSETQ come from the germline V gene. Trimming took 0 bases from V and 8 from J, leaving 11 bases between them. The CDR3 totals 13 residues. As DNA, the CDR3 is TGCGCCAGCAGCTTGGACAGGCTCAGGGGCTACACCTTC. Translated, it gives CASSLDRLRGYTF.

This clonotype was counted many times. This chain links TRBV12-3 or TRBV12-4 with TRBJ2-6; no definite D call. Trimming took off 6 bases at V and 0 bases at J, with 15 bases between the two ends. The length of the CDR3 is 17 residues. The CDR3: CASSRSNAYSGANVLTF. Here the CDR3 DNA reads TGTGCCAGCAGCCGATCCAATGCTTACTCTGGGGCCAACGTCCTGACTTTC.

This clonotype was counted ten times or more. The CDR3 is CASSLRQFAEAFF. CDR3 in DNA: TGTGCCAGCAGCTTACGACAGTTCGCTGAAGCTTTCTTT. The chain has TRBV11-2 and TRBJ1-1; weak D call: TRBD1 (5 bases). Germline CDR1 is SGHAT and CDR2 is FQNNGV. V was cut by 2 bases and J by 6 bases, with 10 bases left in between. CDR3 length equals 13 residues.

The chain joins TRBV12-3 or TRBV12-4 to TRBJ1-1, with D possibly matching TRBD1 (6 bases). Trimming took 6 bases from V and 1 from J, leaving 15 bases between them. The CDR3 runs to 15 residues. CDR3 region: CASRGLRGRNTEAFF. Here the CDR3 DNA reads TGTGCCAGCAGAGGACTCAGGGGTCGGAACACTGAAGCTTTCTTT.

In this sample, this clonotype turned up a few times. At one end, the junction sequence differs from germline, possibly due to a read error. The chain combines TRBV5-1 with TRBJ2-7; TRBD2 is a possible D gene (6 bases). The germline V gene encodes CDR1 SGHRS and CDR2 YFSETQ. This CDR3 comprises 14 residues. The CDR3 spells CASSLAGLQYGQYF. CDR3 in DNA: TGCGCCAGCAGCTTGGCGGGACTGCAGTACGGGCAGTACTTC.

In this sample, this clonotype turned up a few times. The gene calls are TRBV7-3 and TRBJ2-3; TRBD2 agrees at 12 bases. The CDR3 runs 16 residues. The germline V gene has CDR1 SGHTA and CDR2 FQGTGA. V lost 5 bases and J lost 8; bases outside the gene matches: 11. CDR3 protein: CASSPSPGLAGRTQYF. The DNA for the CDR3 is TGTGCCAGCAGCCCTAGCCCGGGACTAGCGGGCCGTACGCAGTATTTT. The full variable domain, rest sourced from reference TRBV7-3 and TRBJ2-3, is GAGVSQTPSNKVTEKGKYVELRCDPISGHTALYWYRQSLGQGPEFLIYFQGTGAADDSGLPNDRFFAVRPEGSVSTLKIQRTERGDSAVYLCASSPSPGLAGRTQYFGPGTRLTVL.

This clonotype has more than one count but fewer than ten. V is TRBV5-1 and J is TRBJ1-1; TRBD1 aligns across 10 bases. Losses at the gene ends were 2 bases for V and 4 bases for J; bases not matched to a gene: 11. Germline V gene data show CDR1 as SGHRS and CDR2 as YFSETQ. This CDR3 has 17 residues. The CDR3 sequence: CASSFDRGRSSRTEAFF. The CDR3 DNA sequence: TGCGCCAGCAGCTTCGACAGGGGGCGTTCGTCTCGCACTGAAGCTTTCTTT.